This T cell receptor (beta chain) came from a study of cytomegalovirus exposure and HLA in healthy donors. Primers: 60 Vbeta forward and 13 Jbeta reverse. The repertoire was sequenced with immunoSEQ multiplex PCR; TCRdb's copy has only in-frame clones and lacks some. The sample lists 120,000 to 150,000 clones; 70% to 75% were seen once. About this clone: Compared with germline, one end of the junction differs, possibly owing to a read error.

Germline CDR1 reads SSHAT; CDR2 reads FNYEAQ (reference sequence). This CDR3 spans 17 amino acids. This receptor was identified in a human donor in good health. Sequenced input: PBMCs. V gene TRBV7-7 combines with J gene TRBJ2-2; D is possibly TRBD1 (5 bases). CDR3 in amino acids: CASSLALVQGGTGELFF. The CDR3 DNA reads TGTGCTAGCAGCTTAGCCCTGGTTCAGGGTGGCACCGGGGAGCTGTTTTTT.